This T cell receptor beta chain was found in a study of shared clonotypes between healthy human individuals. TCRdb's table, derived via immunoSEQ multiplex PCR, lists solely in-frame clones and lacks some. The table lists roughly 1,000,000 clones, more than 75% of them singletons. In regard to this clone: The antigen remains undetermined.

Caucasian adults residing in Nashville, Tennessee made up all the donors. Study-level points and caveats: Though the depth was large, rarefaction showed that sorted-subset sequencing was incomplete. Estimated clonotype richness was generally higher in naive than memory subsets.

Germline V gene sequence: CDR1 SGHRS, CDR2 YFSETQ. V was clipped by 3 bases and J by 2 bases; unmatched bases: 3. CDR3 length equals 15 residues. Sequencing was carried out using memory CD4+ T cells from PBMCs. Subset reported: CD45RA-negative fraction. The source is a man in his late teens or twenties in good health. Some clones in this sample may be carry-over from other donors' samples. The gene calls are TRBV5-1 and TRBJ1-3; TRBD1 agrees at 9 bases. This CDR3 reads CASSSGDRAGNTIYF. The DNA of the CDR3 is TGCGCCAGCAGCTCGGGGGACAGGGCTGGAAACACCATATATTTT.